Reported below is one T cell receptor (beta chain). These data are taken from a study of sequential checkpoint blockade in melanoma. In the study overall: First-line arms were nivolumab then ipilimumab, or the reverse, randomized 1:1.

As to treatment: randomized to nivolumab then ipilimumab (arm A) or the reverse (arm B). None of the patients previously received DNA-damaging chemotherapy. Sorted cells were live CD3+CD8+, lacking CD19 and CD56, from PBMCs. Some clones are missing from TCRdb's copy, which holds only in-frame ones; the method was immunoSEQ multiplex PCR. The sample has about 28,000 clones, 70% to 90% seen once. This sample comprised CD8+ T cells sorted from blood (inferred from file names), obtained from a patient given nivolumab and ipilimumab in sequence. This TCR was sampled from a human donor with melanoma.

CDR3 in amino acids: CASTSDGRDEQYF. As DNA, the CDR3 is TGTGCCAGCACCTCAGACGGCCGGGACGAGCAGTACTTC. The chain employs TRBV9 and TRBJ2-7; D is ambiguous. V was pared by 6 bases and J by 5 bases, with 15 bases between. The CDR3 loop spans 13 amino acids. Germline V lookup: CDR1 SGDLS, CDR2 YYNGEE.